The rows below give T cell receptor beta chains drawn from one sample of a study of monozygotic twins with inflammatory bowel disease. TCRdb reanalyzed the 5' RACE reads, giving one entry per CDR3 protein sequence and no DNA. The table for this sample gives around 190,000 distinct CDR3 sequences. The specimen sequenced was blood. The receptors were gathered from a human donor with ulcerative colitis or Crohn's disease, or a healthy co-twin of an affected twin (not recorded which). CDR3s include the opening cysteine and the closing phenylalanine or tryptophan. Fields, in order: V gene, J gene, CDR3 protein.

V: TRBV4-2; J: TRBJ2-7; CDR3: CASSQDFGTGANEQYF
V: TRBV21-1; J: TRBJ2-2; CDR3: CASSVEGSSGELFF
V: TRBV7-9; J: TRBJ2-3; CDR3: CASSLPLSGAGADTQYF
V: TRBV11-3; J: TRBJ2-7; CDR3: CASSLNRDYEQYF
V: TRBV4-1; J: TRBJ2-1; CDR3: CASSHADEGGTYNEQFF
V: TRBV5-1; J: TRBJ1-2; CDR3: CASSSRPGTANYGYTF
V: TRBV5-1; J: TRBJ2-1; CDR3: CASTEAQDNEQFF
V: TRBV15; J: TRBJ1-2; CDR3: CATSSGQGYGYTF
V: TRBV5-1; J: TRBJ1-1; CDR3: CASSLQDRLNTEAFF
V: TRBV7-9; J: TRBJ1-4; CDR3: CASSRSQGINEKLFF
V: TRBV18; J: TRBJ1-1; CDR3: CASSPFSGSNTEAFF
V: TRBV25-1; J: TRBJ2-3; CDR3: CASSEVGTDTQYF
V: TRBV29-1; J: TRBJ2-1; CDR3: CSVRPATGIYNEQFF
V: TRBV5-5; J: TRBJ2-1; CDR3: CASSLYRGPYNEQFF
V: TRBV4-1; J: TRBJ2-1; CDR3: CASYSGGDNEQFF
V: TRBV6-1; J: TRBJ1-5; CDR3: CASSEGAESNQPQHF
V: TRBV7-9; J: TRBJ2-5; CDR3: CASSFRGRETQYF
V: TRBV21-1; J: TRBJ1-2; CDR3: CASSDSYRPRFYGYTF